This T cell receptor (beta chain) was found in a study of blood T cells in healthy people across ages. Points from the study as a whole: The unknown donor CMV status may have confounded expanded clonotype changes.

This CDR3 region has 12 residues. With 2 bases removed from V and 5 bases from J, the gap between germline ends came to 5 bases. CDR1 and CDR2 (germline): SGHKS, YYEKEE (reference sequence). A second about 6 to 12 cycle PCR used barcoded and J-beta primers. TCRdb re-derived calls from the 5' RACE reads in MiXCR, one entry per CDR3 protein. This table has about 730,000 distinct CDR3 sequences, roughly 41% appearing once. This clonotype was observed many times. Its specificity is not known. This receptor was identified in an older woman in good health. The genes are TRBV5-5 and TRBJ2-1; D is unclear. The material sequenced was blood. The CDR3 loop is CASSLNHNEQFF. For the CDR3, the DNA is TGTGCCAGCAGCTTAAACCACAATGAGCAGTTCTTC.